This T cell receptor beta chain was observed in a study of blood T cell repertoires in COVID-19. Study as a whole: Sources were T cells, B-cell-depleted T cells, or PBMCs; the material itself was cDNA or gDNA.

In terms of age and location, participants ranged from roughly 18 to 100 years and lived in approximately 24 US areas. Participant-reported clinical history was the basis for cohort assignment. Exposed enrollees had met someone with a PCR-confirmed or clinician-diagnosed COVID-19 case at some point within the 2 weeks before study entry. Profiled with immunoSEQ multiplex PCR; TCRdb holds only in-frame clones, not every one. The data contain under 400,000 clones, roughly 90% of them seen just once; the ten biggest clones take up under 1.2%. Between the trimmed V and J ends, which lost 0 bases and 2 bases, there was a span of 11 bases. Germline V gene data show CDR1 as LGHDT and CDR2 as YNNKEL (reference sequence). The CDR3 is 16 residues long.

The source material was PBMCs or T cells enriched from blood (not recorded which). The chain couples TRBV3-1 (or the pseudogene TRBV3-2) to TRBJ1-5; the D is unclear. This sequence originates from a woman aged 25 to 39 who had been exposed to COVID-19. CDR3 sequence reads: CASSQDLGGGNQPQHF. CDR3 DNA sequence: TGTGCCAGCAGCCAAGATCTAGGAGGCGGCAATCAGCCCCAGCATTTT.